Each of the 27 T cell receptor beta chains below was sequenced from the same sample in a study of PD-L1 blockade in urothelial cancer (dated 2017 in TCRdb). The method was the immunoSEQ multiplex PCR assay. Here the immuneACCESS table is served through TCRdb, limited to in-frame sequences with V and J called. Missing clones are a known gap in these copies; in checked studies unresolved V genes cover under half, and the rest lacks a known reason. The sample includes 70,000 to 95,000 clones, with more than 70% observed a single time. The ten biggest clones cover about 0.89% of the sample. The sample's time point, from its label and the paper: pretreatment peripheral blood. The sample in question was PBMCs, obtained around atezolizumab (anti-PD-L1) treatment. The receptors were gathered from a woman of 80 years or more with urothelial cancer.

CDR3 amino acids: CASKQDKHNTGELFF. The CDR3 nucleotides read TGTGCCAGCAAGCAGGACAAGCATAACACCGGGGAGCTGTTTTTT. The genes are TRBV25-1 and TRBJ2-2, with a possible D match to TRBD1 (5 bases). This CDR3 is built from 15 residues. Trimming removed 7 bases from V and 2 bases from J, with 14 bases in between. Germline CDR1 and CDR2: MGHDK and SYGVNS.

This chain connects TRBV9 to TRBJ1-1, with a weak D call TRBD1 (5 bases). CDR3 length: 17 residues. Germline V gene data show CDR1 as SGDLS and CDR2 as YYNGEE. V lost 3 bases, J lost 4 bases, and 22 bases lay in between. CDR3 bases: TGTGCCAGCAGCGCCCAGGGTCCCCCCCACAAGGGCACTGAAGCTTTCTTT. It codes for CASSAQGPPHKGTEAFF.

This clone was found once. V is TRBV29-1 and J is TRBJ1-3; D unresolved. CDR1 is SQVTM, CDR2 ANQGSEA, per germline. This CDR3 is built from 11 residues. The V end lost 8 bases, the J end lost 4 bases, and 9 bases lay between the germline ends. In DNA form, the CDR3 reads TGCAGCATCTCACAGGGAAACACCATATATTTT. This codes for CSISQGNTIYF.

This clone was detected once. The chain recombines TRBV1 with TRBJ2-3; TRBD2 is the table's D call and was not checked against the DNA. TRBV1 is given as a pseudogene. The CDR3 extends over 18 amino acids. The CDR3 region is CTSSQPAGGGYSTDTQYF. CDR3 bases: TGCACCAGCAGCCAACCGGCGGGAGGGGGATATAGCACAGATACGCAGTATTTT.

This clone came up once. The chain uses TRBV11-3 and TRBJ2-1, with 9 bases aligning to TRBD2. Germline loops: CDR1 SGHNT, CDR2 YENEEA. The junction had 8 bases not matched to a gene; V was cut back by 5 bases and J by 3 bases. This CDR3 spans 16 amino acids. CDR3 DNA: TGTGCCAGCAGCCGATCTAGCGGGACATACTACAATGAGCAGTTCTTC. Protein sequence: CASSRSSGTYYNEQFF. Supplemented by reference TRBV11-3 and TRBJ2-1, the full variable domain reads EAGVVQSPRYKIIEKKQPVAFWCNPISGHNTLYWYLQNLGQGPELLIRYENEEAVDDSQLPKDRFSAERLKGVDSTLKIQPAELGDSAVYLCASSRSSGTYYNEQFFGPGTRLTVL.

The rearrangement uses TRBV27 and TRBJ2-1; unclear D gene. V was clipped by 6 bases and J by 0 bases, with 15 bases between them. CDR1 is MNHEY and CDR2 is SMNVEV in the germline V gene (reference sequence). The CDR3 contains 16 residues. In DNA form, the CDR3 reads TGTGCCAGCAGCCTCAACTCGTTAAGCTCCTACAATGAGCAGTTCTTC. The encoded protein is CASSLNSLSSYNEQFF.

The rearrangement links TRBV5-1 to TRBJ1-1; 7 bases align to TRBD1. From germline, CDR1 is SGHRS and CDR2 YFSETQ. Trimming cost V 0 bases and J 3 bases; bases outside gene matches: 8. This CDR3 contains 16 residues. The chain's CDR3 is CASSLGQGVVDTEAFF. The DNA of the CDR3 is TGCGCCAGCAGCTTGGGCCAGGGGGTAGTCGACACTGAAGCTTTCTTT.

The CDR3 region is CASSPGGPGELFF. The CDR3 nucleotides read TGTGCCAGCAGCCCGGGAGGCCCCGGGGAGCTGTTTTTT. This chain connects TRBV14 to TRBJ2-2; 7 bases map to TRBD2. Unmatched junction bases numbered 2, after V lost 4 bases and J lost 6 bases. CDR1 SGHDN and CDR2 FVKESK come from the germline V gene. This CDR3 has 13 amino acids.

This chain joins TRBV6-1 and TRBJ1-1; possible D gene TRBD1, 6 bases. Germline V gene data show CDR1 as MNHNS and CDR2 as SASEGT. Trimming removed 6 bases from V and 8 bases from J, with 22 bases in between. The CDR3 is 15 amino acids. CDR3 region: CASRPPGRGGLEAFF. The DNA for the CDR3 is TGTGCCAGCAGGCCTCCGGGCCGGGGGGGCTTGGAAGCTTTCTTT.

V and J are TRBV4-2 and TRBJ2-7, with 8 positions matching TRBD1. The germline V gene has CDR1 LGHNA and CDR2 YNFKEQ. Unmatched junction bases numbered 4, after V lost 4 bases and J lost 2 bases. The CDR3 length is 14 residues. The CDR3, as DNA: TGTGCCAGCAGCCTTGGACAGGGCCCCTACGAGCAGTACTTC. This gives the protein CASSLGQGPYEQYF.

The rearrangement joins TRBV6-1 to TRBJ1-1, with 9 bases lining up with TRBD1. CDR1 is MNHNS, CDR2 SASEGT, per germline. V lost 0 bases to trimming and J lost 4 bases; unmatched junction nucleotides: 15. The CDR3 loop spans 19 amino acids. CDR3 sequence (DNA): TGTGCCAGCAGTGAAGCCGAATGGGGGACAGGGATAAAGGGCACTGAAGCTTTCTTT. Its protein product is CASSEAEWGTGIKGTEAFF.

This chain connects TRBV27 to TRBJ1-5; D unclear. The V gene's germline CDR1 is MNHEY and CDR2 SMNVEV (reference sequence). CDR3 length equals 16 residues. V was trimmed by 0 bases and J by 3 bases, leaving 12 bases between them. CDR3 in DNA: TGTGCCAGCAGTTTATCACTCGACACCGACAATCAGCCCCAGCATTTT. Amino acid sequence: CASSLSLDTDNQPQHF.

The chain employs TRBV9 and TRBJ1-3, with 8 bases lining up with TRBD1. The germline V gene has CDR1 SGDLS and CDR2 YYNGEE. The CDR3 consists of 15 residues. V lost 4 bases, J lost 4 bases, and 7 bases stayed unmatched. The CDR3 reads CASSLGQGQGNTIYF. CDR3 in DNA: TGTGCCAGCAGCCTCGGACAGGGTCAGGGAAACACCATATATTTT.

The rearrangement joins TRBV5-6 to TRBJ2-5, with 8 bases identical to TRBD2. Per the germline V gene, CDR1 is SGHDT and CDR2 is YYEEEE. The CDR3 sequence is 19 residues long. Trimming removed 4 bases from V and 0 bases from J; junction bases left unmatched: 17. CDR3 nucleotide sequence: TGTGCCAGCAGCCTACTCTTTGGGTCTAGCGGGTCGTACCAAGAGACCCAGTACTTC. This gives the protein CASSLLFGSSGSYQETQYF. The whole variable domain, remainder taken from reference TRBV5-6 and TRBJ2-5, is DAGVTQSPTHLIKTRGQQVTLRCSPKSGHDTVSWYQQALGQGPQFIFQYYEEEERQRGNFPDRFSGHQFPNYSSELNVNALLLGDSALYLCASSLLFGSSGSYQETQYFGPGTRLLVL.

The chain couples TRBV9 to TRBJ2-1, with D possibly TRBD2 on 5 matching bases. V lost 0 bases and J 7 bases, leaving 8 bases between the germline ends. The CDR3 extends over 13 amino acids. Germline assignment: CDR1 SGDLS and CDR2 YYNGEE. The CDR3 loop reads CASSVGGLNEQFF. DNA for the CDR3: TGTGCCAGCAGCGTAGGTGGACTGAATGAGCAGTTCTTC.

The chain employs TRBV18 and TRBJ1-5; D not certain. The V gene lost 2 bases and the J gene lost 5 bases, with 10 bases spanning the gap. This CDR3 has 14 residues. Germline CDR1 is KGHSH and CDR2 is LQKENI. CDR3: CASSPSDGDQPQHF. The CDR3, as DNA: TGTGCCAGCTCACCATCCGACGGAGATCAGCCCCAGCATTTT. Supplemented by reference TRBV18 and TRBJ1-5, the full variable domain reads NAGVMQNPRHLVRRRGQEARLRCSPMKGHSHVYWYRQLPEEGLKFMVYLQKENIIDESGMPKERFSAEFPKEGPSILRIQQVVRGDSAAYFCASSPSDGDQPQHFGDGTRLSIL.

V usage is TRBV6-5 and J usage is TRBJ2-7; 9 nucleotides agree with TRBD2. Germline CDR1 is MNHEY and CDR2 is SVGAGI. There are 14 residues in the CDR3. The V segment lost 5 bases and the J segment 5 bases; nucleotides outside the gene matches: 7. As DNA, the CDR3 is TGTGCCAGCAGTCCTAGCGGGATGAATAACGAGCAGTACTTC. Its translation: CASSPSGMNNEQYF.

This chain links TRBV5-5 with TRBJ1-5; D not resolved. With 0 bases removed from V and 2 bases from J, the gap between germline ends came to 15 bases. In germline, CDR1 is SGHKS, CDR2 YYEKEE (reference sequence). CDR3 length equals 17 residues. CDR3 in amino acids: CASSLEAGGSGNQPQHF. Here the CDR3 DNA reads TGTGCCAGCAGCTTGGAGGCAGGAGGGTCGGGCAATCAGCCCCAGCATTTT. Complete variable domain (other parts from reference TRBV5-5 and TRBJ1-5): DAGVTQSPTHLIKTRGQQVTLRCSPISGHKSVSWYQQVLGQGPQFIFQYYEKEERGRGNFPDRFSARQFPNYSSELNVNALLLGDSALYLCASSLEAGGSGNQPQHFGDGTRLSIL.

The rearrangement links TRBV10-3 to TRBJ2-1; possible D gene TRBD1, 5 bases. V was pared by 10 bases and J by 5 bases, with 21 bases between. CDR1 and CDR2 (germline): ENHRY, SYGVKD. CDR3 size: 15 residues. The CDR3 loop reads CATQRSREGDNEQFF. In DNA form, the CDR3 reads TGTGCCACCCAAAGGTCCAGGGAAGGGGACAATGAGCAGTTCTTC.

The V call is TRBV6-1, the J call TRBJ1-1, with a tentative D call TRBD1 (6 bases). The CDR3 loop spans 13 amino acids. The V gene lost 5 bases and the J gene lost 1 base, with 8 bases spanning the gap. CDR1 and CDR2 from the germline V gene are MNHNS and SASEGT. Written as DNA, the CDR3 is TGTGCCAGCAGTAGACAGGAGAACACTGAAGCTTTCTTT. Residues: CASSRQENTEAFF.

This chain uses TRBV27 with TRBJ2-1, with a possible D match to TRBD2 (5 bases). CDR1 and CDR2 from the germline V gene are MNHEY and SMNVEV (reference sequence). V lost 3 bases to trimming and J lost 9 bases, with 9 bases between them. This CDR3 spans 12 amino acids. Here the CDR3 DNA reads TGTGCCAGCAGTTTTCGGGGTGGTGAGCAGTTCTTC. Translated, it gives CASSFRGGEQFF.

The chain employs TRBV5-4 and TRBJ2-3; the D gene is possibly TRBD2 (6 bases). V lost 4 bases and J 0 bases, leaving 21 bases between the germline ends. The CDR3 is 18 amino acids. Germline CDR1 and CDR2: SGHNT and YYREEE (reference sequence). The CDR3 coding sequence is TGTGCCAGCAGCATGGGACTCTTTCTTCTTACTAGCACAGATACGCAGTATTTT. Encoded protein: CASSMGLFLLTSTDTQYF.

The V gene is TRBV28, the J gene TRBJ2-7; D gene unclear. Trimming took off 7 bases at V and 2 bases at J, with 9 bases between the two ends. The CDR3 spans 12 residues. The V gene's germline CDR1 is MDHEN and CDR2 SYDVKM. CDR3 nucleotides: TGTGCCAGCATCCGACACCCCTACGAGCAGTACTTC. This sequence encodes CASIRHPYEQYF.

In DNA, the CDR3 is TGCGCCAGCAACCCCACAGGGGGACTGAACTATGGCTACACCTTC. As protein: CASNPTGGLNYGYTF. The J gene is TRBJ1-2, the V gene TRBV5-1; 8 bases fit TRBD1. CDR1 and CDR2 (germline): SGHRS, YFSETQ. V gave up 6 bases and J gave up 2 bases; unmatched junction bases: 9. This CDR3 is built from 15 residues.

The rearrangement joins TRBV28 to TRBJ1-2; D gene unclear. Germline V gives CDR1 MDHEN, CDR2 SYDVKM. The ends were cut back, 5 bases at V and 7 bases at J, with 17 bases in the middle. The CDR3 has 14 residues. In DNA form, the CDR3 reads TGTGCCAGCAGTCTCATTATCCTCGAGGCTGGCTACACCTTC. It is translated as CASSLIILEAGYTF.

The DNA for the CDR3 is TGCGCCAGCAGCGCAGCGGGAGAAACCTTCCATACGCAGTATTTT. This codes for CASSAAGETFHTQYF. This sequence joins TRBV5-1 and TRBJ2-3; TRBD2 matches 8 bases. V lost 4 bases to trimming and J lost 7 bases; unmatched junction nucleotides: 11. CDR3 length: 15 amino acids. Germline V CDR1 and CDR2: SGHRS, YFSETQ. The full variable domain, in which reference TRBV5-1 and TRBJ2-3 provide the parts outside the CDR3, is KAGVTQTPRYLIKTRGQQVTLSCSPISGHRSVSWYQQTPGQGLQFLFEYFSETQRNKGNFPGRFSGRQFSNSRSEMNVSTLELGDSALYLCASSAAGETFHTQYFGPGTRLTVL.

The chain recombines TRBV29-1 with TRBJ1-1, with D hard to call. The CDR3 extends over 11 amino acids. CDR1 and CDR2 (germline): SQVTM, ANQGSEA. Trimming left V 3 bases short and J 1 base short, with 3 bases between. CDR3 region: CSVDKNTEAFF. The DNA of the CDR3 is TGCAGCGTTGACAAGAACACTGAAGCTTTCTTT.